This TCR beta chain was identified in a study of vaccination effects on CD4 cells after COVID-19. The ViraFEST assay expanded antigen-specific CD4+ T cells with viral peptide pools before sequencing. Around day 10 of culture, CD4+ T cells were separated out. Among the vaccine recipients, none had a prior SARS-CoV-2 infection, and nucleocapsid antibodies were negative. As concerns this clone: Its specificity is unknown.

Trimming removed 2 bases from V and 8 bases from J, with 19 bases in between. The germline gives CDR1 MNHNS, CDR2 SASEGT. This CDR3 has 16 residues. The repertoire was sequenced with immunoSEQ multiplex PCR; TCRdb's copy has only in-frame clones and lacks some. The sample has tens of thousands of clones, roughly 70% seen once. Sequenced material: CD4+ T cells from PBMCs cultured with HCoV-229E spike peptides, taken before COVID-19 vaccination. The V call is TRBV6-1, the J call TRBJ2-4; possible D gene TRBD1, 6 bases. The origin of this receptor is a human donor who received a COVID-19 vaccine. The DNA for the CDR3 is TGTGCCAGCAGTGAATGGGGTCGGGTTGAGGGGGACATTCAGTACTTC. Its translation is CASSEWGRVEGDIQYF.